The 11 T cell receptor beta chains listed next were all sequenced from one sample in a study of neoadjuvant anti-PD-1 for oral cavity cancer. Regarding time point: after neoadjuvant nivolumab, at surgical resection. TCRdb's table, derived via immunoSEQ multiplex PCR, lists solely in-frame clones and lacks some. This table has some 10,000 clones, around 60% appearing once. The sample was tumor tissue, taken after nivolumab (anti-PD-1) treatment. These receptors came from a person between 35 and 79 years old with oral cavity squamous cell carcinoma.

The gene calls are TRBV4-2 and TRBJ2-3; 10 bases match TRBD2. J lost 4 bases, V lost 4 bases, and 11 bases had no gene match. The CDR3 runs to 17 residues. Germline CDR1 reads LGHNA; CDR2 reads YNFKEQ. The CDR3 nucleotides are TGTGCCAGCAGCCGAAGGCAGCGGGAGGGTTTTCCAGATACGCAGTATTTT. Translating it yields CASSRRQREGFPDTQYF.

The chain couples TRBV7-8 to TRBJ2-4; 8 bases match TRBD2. Germline loops: CDR1 SGHVS, CDR2 FQNEAQ. J was trimmed by 5 bases and V by 2 bases; bases with no gene match: 5. CDR3 length: 15 residues. CDR3 loop: CASSLFPGGENIQYF. The CDR3 nucleotides read TGTGCCAGCAGCTTATTTCCGGGGGGGGAAAACATTCAGTACTTC.

The chain links TRBV19 to TRBJ1-1; D uncertain. Germline V CDR1 and CDR2: LNHDA, SQIVND (reference sequence). The germline V and J ends were trimmed by 3 bases and 1 base, with 9 bases remaining between them. The CDR3 totals 14 residues. Here the CDR3 reads CASSISSGNTEAFF. The CDR3 nucleotides are TGTGCCAGTAGTATTTCGTCAGGGAACACTGAAGCTTTCTTT.

J is TRBJ2-3 and V is TRBV7-2; D is perhaps TRBD2 (5 bases). The V end lost 11 bases, the J end lost 0 bases, and 18 bases lay between the germline ends. This CDR3 has 15 residues. Germline assignment: CDR1 SGHTA and CDR2 FQGNSA. The CDR3 DNA reads TGTGCCTCCGAGGTGGCGGACTCTAGCACAGATACGCAGTATTTT. As protein: CASEVADSSTDTQYF.

The gene calls are TRBV29-1 and TRBJ1-1; 8 nucleotides line up with TRBD1. This CDR3 region has 14 residues. Germline loops: CDR1 SQVTM, CDR2 ANQGSEA. Trimming removed 7 bases from V and 3 bases from J; junction bases left unmatched: 10. As DNA, the CDR3 is TGCAGCGCAGGACAGGGCTTGAGGGACACTGAAGCTTTCTTT. Translated, it gives CSAGQGLRDTEAFF. The variable domain in full, with the rest retrieved from reference TRBV29-1 and TRBJ1-1, is SAVISQKPSRDICQRGTSLTIQCQVDSQVTMMFWYRQQPGQSLTLIATANQGSEATYESGFVIDKFPISRPNLTFSTLTVSNMSPEDSSIYLCSAGQGLRDTEAFFGQGTRLTVV.

This clone showed up just a few times. The V gene is TRBV14, the J gene TRBJ2-3; tentatively, D is TRBD1 or TRBD2 (6 bases each). Trimming pared 7 bases from V and 8 bases from J, leaving 19 bases between. Looked up from germline, CDR1 is SGHDN and CDR2 is FVKESK. The CDR3 extends over 14 amino acids. The CDR3 is CASTRGGGQGTQYF. In DNA form, the CDR3 reads TGTGCCAGCACCCGTGGAGGGGGACAAGGTACGCAGTATTTT.

The chain couples TRBV5-1 to TRBJ2-3; no firm D call. Trimming cost V 2 bases and J 2 bases, with 12 bases left between them. CDR1 and CDR2 (germline): SGHRS, YFSETQ. The CDR3 runs 15 residues. The DNA of the CDR3 is TGCGCCAGCAGCTTTGGACGGAGTAACACAGATACGCAGTATTTT. It translates to CASSFGRSNTDTQYF.

The V gene is TRBV20-1, the J gene TRBJ2-2; unclear D gene. CDR1 and CDR2 from the germline V gene are DFQATT and SNEGSKA (reference sequence). Trimming removed 6 bases at V and 5 bases at J, with 7 bases between. This CDR3 comprises 11 residues. The CDR3 DNA sequence: TGCAGTGCCGGCCGGACCGGGGAGCTGTTTTTT. Protein sequence: CSAGRTGELFF.

The CDR3 nucleotides read TGTGCCAGTACCAAATCCCTCACACTTAACACCGGGGAGCTGTTTTTT. The encoded protein is CASTKSLTLNTGELFF. The gene calls are TRBV19 and TRBJ2-2, with unresolved D. Trimming removed 7 bases from V and 2 bases from J, with 17 bases in between. The CDR3 contains 16 residues. CDR1 and CDR2 (germline): LNHDA, SQIVND (reference sequence).

The chain is built from TRBV25-1 and TRBJ2-1; perhaps TRBD1 as D (6 bases). The germline V and J ends were trimmed by 6 bases and 8 bases, with 17 bases remaining between them. Germline CDR1 reads MGHDK; CDR2 reads SYGVNS. The CDR3 contains 14 residues. The CDR3 loop reads CASSPIGTFYEQFF. CDR3 in DNA: TGTGCCAGCAGCCCTATTGGGACATTCTATGAGCAGTTCTTC. Using reference TRBV25-1 and TRBJ2-1 for the parts outside the CDR3, the full variable domain is EADIYQTPRYLVIGTGKKITLECSQTMGHDKMYWYQQDPGMELHLIHYSYGVNSTEKGDLSSESTVSRIRTEHFPLTLESARPSHTSQYLCASSPIGTFYEQFFGPGTRLTVL.

J is TRBJ2-7 and V is TRBV28; D remains ambiguous. V lost 10 bases and J lost 0, with 4 bases in between. Germline loops: CDR1 MDHEN, CDR2 SYDVKM. This CDR3 comprises 10 residues. The CDR3 DNA reads TGTGCCACCGGCTCCTACGAGCAGTACTTC. Translating gives CATGSYEQYF.